This T cell receptor beta chain is drawn from a study of blood T cells in healthy people across ages. There were at least 6 micrograms of total RNA extracted from every sample. Broader study findings: Naive T cell percentage and TCR beta diversity correlated strongly. As age increased, TCR beta diversity per million T cells fell in a roughly linear fashion.

Combining a sample-barcoded 5' primer with a J-beta primer mix, a second PCR ran for roughly 7 to 12 cycles. Tagging of each cDNA molecule was performed by a template-switch adaptor with 12 random nucleotides. TCRdb re-derived calls from the 5' RACE reads in MiXCR, one entry per CDR3 protein. The table includes hundreds of thousands of distinct CDR3 sequences, about 20% detected once. This clonotype was detected only once. What it binds is unknown. V was pared by 3 bases and J by 4 bases, with 9 bases between. Germline loops: CDR1 DFQATT, CDR2 SNEGSKA (reference sequence). There are 12 residues in the CDR3.

Sequences were obtained from blood. This chain links TRBV20-1 with TRBJ1-1, with D unclear. The sequence was obtained from a man aged 70-80 years in good health. CDR3 protein: CSASSDFTEAFF. The CDR3 DNA is TGCAGTGCTAGTTCTGACTTCACTGAAGCTTTCTTT.